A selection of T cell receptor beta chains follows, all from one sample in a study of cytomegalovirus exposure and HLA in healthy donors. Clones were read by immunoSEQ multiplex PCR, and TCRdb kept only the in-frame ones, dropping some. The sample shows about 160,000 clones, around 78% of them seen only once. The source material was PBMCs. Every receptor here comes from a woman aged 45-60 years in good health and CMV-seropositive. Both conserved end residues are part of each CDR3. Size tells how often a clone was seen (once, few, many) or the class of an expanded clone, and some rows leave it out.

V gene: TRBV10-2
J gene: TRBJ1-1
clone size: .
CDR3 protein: CASSFLDTEAFF

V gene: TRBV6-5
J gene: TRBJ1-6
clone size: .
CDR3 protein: CASSKGQGTSPLHF

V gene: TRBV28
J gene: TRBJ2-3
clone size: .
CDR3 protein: CASSRLGTGVDTQYF

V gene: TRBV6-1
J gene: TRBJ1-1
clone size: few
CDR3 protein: CAHRPTGNTEAFF

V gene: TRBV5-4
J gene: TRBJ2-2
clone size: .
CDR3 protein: CASSEELAENTGELFF

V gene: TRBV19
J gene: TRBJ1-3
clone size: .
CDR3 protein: CASSIRGTGNTIYF

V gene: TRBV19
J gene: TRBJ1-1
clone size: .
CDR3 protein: CASSGGTGPWGTEAFF

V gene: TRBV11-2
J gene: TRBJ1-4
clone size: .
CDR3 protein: CASKGAGEKLFF

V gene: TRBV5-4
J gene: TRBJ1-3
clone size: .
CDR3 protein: CASSLGGGPHSGNTIYF

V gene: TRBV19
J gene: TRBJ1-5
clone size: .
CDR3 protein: CASMGQGANQPQHF

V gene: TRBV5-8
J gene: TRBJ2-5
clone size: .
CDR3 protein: CASSPGLAGDTETQYF

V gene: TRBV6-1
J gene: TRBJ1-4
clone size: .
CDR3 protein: CASSEPGEIEKLFF

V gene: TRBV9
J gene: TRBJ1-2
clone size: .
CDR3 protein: CASSVTGTGAYGYTF

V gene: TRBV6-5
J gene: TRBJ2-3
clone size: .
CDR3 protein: CASSWGGDTQYF

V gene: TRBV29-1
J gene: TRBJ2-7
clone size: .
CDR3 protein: CSVVRGDEQYF

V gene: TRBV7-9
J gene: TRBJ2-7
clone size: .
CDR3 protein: CASSKRGGPYEQYF

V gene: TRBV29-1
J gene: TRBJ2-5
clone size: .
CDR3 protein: CSVEQGSETQYF

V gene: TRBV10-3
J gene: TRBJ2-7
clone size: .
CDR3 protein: CAIRIAGEDEQYF

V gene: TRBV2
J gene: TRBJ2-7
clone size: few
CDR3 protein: CASSSQGKSYEQYF

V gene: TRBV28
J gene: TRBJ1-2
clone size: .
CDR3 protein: CASMRAPRNYGYTF

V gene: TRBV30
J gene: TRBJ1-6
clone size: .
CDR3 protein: CAWSVPPPGQGGSPLHF

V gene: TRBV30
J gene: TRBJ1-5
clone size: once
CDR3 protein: CAWTVDRGNQPQHF

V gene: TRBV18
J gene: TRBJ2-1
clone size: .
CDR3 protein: CASSPVPSGSFYNEQFF

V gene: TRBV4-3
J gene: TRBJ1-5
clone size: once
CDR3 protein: CASSQDIIGEQGNQPQHF

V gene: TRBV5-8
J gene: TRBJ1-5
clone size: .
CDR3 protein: CASSSTGMSNQPQHF

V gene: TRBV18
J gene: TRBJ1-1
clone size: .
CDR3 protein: CASSPPPTGGWGTEAFF

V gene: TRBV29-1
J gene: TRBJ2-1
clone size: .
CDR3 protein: CSVARRLAGGPSSYNEQFF

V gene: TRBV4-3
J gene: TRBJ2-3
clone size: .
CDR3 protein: CASSPGTGWSTDTQYF

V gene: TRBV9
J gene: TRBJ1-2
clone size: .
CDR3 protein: CASSVAPTDPGYGYTF

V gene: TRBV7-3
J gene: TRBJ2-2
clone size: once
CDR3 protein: CASSLLGLAGDTGELFF

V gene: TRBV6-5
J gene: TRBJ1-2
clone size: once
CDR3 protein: CASSYSDRLGGYTF

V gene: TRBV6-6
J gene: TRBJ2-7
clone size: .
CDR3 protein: CASSYSTSGTYEQYF

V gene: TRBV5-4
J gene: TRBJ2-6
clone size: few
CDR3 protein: CASYRPVSGANVLTF

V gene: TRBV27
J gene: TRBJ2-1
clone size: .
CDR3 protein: CASSFGTSGRIHNEQFF

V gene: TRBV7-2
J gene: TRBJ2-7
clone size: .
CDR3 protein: CASSSGQASEQYF

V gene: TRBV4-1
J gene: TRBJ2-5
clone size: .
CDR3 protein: CASSQDTRDRQETQYF

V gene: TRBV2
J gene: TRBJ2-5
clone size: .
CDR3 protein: CASRPWGSGVEETQYF

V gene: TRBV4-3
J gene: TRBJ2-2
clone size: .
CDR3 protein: CASSQDLLAGDTGELFF

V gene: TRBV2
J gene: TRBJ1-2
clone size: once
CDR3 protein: CASSLLVGYTF

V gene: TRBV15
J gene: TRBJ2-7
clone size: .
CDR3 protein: CATSRDRGDIYEQYF

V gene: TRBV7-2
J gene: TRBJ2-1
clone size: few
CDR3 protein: CASSWAAGDSYNEQFF